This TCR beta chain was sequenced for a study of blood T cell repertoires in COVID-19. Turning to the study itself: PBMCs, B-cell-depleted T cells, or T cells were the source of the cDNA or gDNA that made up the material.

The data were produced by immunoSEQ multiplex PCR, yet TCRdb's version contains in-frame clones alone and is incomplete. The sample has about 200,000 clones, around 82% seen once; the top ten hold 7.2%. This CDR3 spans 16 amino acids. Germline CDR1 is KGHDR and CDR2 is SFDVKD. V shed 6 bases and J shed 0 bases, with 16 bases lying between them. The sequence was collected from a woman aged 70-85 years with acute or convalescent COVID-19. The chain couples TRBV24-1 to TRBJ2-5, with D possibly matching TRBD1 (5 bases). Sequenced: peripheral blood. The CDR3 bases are TGTGCCACCAGTAAAAGGACACCTAGGGACCAAGAGACCCAGTACTTC. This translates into CATSKRTPRDQETQYF.